This T cell receptor beta chain was sequenced in a study of T cells after yellow fever vaccination. Findings and limits, study-wide: Relatively few clonotypes were ones that appeared in both CD4 and CD8 compartments. Detected again after the booster were most primary-vaccination clones, at 96% CD4 and roughly 88% CD8.

Only a few counts were recorded for this clonotype. Its antigen is not known. Production of TCR cDNA was by 5'RACE template switching, which also added a universal primer site and UMIs. TCRdb re-derived calls from the 5' RACE reads in MiXCR, one entry per CDR3 protein. The sample lists around 610,000 distinct CDR3 sequences, 13% occurring once. The CDR3 covers 17 residues. Germline loops: CDR1 LNHDA, CDR2 SQIVND (reference sequence). Trimming took off 1 base at V and 7 bases at J, with 20 bases between the two ends. The origin of this receptor is a young man who received the YFV17D yellow fever vaccine. The rearrangement uses TRBV19 and TRBJ2-1; D is undetermined. Material: PBMCs, obtained on the day of the yellow fever booster vaccination. CDR3 amino acids: CASSIGPRPIMRNEQFF. The CDR3 nucleotides read TGTGCCAGTAGTATAGGTCCCAGACCCATTATGAGAAATGAGCAGTTCTTC.